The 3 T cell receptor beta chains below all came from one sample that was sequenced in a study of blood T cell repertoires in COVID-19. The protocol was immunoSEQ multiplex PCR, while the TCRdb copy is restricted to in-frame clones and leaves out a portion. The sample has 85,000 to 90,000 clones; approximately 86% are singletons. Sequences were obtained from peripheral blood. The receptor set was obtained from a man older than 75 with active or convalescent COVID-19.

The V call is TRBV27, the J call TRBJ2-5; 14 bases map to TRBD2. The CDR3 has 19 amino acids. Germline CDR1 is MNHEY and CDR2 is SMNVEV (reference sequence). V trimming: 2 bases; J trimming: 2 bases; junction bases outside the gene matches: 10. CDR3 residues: CASSLPVGTSGRTQETQYF. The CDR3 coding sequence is TGTGCCAGCAGTTTACCCGTTGGGACTAGCGGGAGAACACAAGAGACCCAGTACTTC.

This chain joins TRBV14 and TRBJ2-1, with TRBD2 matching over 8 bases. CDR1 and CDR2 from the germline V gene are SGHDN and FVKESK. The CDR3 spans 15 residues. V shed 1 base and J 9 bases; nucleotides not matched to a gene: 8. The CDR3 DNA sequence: TGTGCCAGCAGCCAAGTACCGGGACTAGTTTCTGAGCAGTTCTTC. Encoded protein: CASSQVPGLVSEQFF.

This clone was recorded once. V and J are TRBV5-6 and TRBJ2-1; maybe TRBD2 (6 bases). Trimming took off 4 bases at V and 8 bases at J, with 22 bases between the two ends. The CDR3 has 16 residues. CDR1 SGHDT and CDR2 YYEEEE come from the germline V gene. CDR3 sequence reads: CASSHLSGGVRDEQFF. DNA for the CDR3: TGTGCCAGCAGCCACCTCTCGGGCGGGGTAAGGGATGAGCAGTTCTTC.